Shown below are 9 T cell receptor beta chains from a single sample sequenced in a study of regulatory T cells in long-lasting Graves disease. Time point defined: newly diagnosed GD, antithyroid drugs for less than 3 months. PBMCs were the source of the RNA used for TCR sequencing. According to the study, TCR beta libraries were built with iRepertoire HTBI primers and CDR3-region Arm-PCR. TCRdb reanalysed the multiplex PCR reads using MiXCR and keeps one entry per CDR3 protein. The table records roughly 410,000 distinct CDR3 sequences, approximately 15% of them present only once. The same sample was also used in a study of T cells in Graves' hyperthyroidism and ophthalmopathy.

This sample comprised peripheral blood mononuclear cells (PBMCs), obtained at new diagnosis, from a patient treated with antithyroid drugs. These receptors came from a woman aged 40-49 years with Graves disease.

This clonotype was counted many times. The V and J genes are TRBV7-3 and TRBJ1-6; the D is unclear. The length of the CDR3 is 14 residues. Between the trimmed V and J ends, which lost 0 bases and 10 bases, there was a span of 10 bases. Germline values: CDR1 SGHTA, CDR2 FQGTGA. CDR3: CASSLTGFGSPLHF. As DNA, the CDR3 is TGTGCCAGCAGCTTAACCGGGTTTGGGTCACCCCTCCACTTT.

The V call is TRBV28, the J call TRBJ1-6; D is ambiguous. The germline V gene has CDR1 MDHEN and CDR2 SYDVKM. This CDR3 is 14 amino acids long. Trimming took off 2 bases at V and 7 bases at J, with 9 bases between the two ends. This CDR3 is CASSLRAENSPLHF. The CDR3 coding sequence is TGTGCCAGCAGTTTAAGGGCAGAGAATTCACCCCTCCACTTT.

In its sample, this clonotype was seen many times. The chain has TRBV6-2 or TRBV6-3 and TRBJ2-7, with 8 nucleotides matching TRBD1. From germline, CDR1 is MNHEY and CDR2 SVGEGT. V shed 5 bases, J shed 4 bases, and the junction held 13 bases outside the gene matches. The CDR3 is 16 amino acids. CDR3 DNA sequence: TGTGCCAGCAGTGAAATGGCAGGGGGCGCTGGATACGAGCAGTACTTC. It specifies CASSEMAGGAGYEQYF.

The CDR3 reads CASSDGENSGANVLTF. DNA for the CDR3: TGCGCCAGCAGTGACGGGGAGAACTCTGGGGCCAACGTCCTGACTTTC. The rearrangement links TRBV10-1 to TRBJ2-6; tentative D call: TRBD2 (5 bases). CDR1 and CDR2 (germline): WNHNN, SYGVQD (reference sequence). V was clipped by 3 bases and J by 0 bases, with 9 bases between them. The CDR3 spans 16 residues.

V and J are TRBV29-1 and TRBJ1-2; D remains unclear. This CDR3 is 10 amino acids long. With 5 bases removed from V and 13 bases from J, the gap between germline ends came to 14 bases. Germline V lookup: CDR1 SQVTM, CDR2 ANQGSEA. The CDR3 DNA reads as TGCAGCGTTAGCCCGGCGCCCTTCACCTTC. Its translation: CSVSPAPFTF.

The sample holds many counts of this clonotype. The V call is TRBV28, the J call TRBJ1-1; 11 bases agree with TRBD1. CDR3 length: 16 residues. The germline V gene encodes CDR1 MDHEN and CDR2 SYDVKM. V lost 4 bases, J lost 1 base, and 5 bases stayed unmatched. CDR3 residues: CASSSAGQGGNTEAFF. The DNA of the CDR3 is TGTGCCAGCAGTTCCGCGGGACAGGGGGGGAACACTGAAGCTTTCTTT.

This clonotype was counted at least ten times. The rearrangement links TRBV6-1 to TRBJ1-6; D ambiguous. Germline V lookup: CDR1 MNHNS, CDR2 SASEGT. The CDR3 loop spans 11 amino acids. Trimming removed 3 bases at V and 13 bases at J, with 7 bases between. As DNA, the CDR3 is TGTGCCAGCAGTGACCCGGGCCCCCTCCACTTT. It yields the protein CASSDPGPLHF.

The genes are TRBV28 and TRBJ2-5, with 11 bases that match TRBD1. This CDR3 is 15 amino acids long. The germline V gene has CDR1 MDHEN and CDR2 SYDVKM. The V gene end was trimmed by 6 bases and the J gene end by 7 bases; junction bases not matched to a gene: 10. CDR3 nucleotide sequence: TGTGCCAGCAGCCCCCCCGGACAGGGGGCTTGGACCCAGTACTTC. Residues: CASSPPGQGAWTQYF.

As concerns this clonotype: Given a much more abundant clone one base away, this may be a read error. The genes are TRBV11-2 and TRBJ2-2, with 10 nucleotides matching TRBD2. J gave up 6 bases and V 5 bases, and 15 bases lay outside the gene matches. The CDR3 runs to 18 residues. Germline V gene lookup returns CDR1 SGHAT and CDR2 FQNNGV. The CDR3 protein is CASSLHPLAGKGPGELFF. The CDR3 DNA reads TGTGCCAGCAGCCTGCACCCACTAGCGGGAAAAGGCCCCGGGGAGCTGTTTTTT.